These 14 T cell receptor beta chains came from one sample sequenced in a study of shared clonotypes between healthy human individuals. The repertoire was sequenced with immunoSEQ multiplex PCR; TCRdb's copy has only in-frame clones and lacks some. The sample lists roughly 640,000 clones; less than 85% were seen once. The material sequenced was memory CD4+ T cells sorted from blood. Subset given: CD45RA-negative fraction. These receptors all stem from a woman aged 25 to 39 in good health.

This clone was seen only once. The chain uses TRBV11-2 and TRBJ2-7; 10 nucleotides agree with TRBD1. Germline CDR1 is SGHAT and CDR2 is FQNNGV. The CDR3 extends over 15 amino acids. V lost 5 bases, J lost 3 bases, and 7 bases stayed unmatched. CDR3 loop: CASSPGTGVFYEQYF. The CDR3 nucleotides are TGTGCCAGCAGCCCCGGGACAGGGGTATTCTACGAGCAGTACTTC.

The J gene is TRBJ2-7, the V gene TRBV7-2; D may match TRBD1 or TRBD2 (6 bases each). V lost 3 bases and J lost 6, with 15 bases in between. Looked up from germline, CDR1 is SGHTA and CDR2 is FQGNSA. The CDR3 spans 14 residues. CDR3 in DNA: TGTGCCAGCAGCTTGTGGGGGGCGGAGCTCGAGCAGTACTTC. This gives the protein CASSLWGAELEQYF.

J is TRBJ1-5 and V is TRBV2, with TRBD1 identical over 7 bases. Germline V gene sequence: CDR1 SNHLY, CDR2 FYNNEI. The CDR3 has 13 residues. With 8 bases clipped from V and 4 bases from J, the junction kept 5 bases outside the gene matches. CDR3 coding DNA: TGTGCCAGCGGACCGACAGGGAATCAGCCCCAGCATTTT. Translated, it gives CASGPTGNQPQHF. Looking up the rest from reference TRBV2 and TRBJ1-5 gives the full variable domain: EPEVTQTPSHQVTQMGQEVILRCVPISNHLYFYWYRQILGQKVEFLVSFYNNEISEKSEIFDDQFSVERPDGSNFTLKIRSTKLEDSAMYFCASGPTGNQPQHFGDGTRLSIL.

The CDR3 DNA reads as TGTGCCAGCCACCGGGACAGGGGGATGAGCGAGCAGTACTTC. It translates to CASHRDRGMSEQYF. This chain uses TRBV6-5 with TRBJ2-7, with 11 bases aligning to TRBD1. The CDR3 extends over 14 amino acids. The V segment lost 8 bases and the J segment 6 bases; nucleotides outside the gene matches: 9. Germline values: CDR1 MNHEY, CDR2 SVGAGI.

To note about this clone: Other DNA variants within this sample encode the same CDR3. V is TRBV20-1 and J is TRBJ2-7, with no clear D. The V gene's germline CDR1 is DFQATT and CDR2 SNEGSKA (reference sequence). This CDR3 contains 11 residues. The CDR3 region is CSGGSSYEQYF. The CDR3 DNA reads as TGCAGCGGCGGAAGCTCCTACGAGCAGTACTTC.

V gene TRBV29-1 combines with J gene TRBJ1-2; perhaps TRBD1 as D (6 bases). V was trimmed by 8 bases and J by 1 base, leaving 14 bases between them. CDR3 length equals 13 residues. Per germline, CDR1 SQVTM and CDR2 ANQGSEA. DNA of the CDR3: TGCAGCACAGGGAACCGTCTTAACTATGGCTACACCTTC. Translating it yields CSTGNRLNYGYTF.

V and J are TRBV27 and TRBJ1-1, with D possibly being TRBD1 (5 bases). The length of the CDR3 is 12 residues. Per germline, CDR1 MNHEY and CDR2 SMNVEV (reference sequence). V lost 8 bases and J 6 bases, leaving 13 bases between the germline ends. CDR3 sequence: CASRGRSAEAFF. The DNA of the CDR3 is TGTGCCAGCCGGGGACGCTCCGCTGAAGCTTTCTTT.

This clone has just a few counts. The rearrangement joins TRBV6-1 to TRBJ1-1, with TRBD1 as a possible D gene (6 bases). Trimming stripped 8 bases from V and 10 bases from J, with 23 bases between. In germline, CDR1 is MNHNS, CDR2 SASEGT. This CDR3 has 14 residues. CDR3 sequence: CASHTGGFAGGAFF. The CDR3 nucleotides read TGTGCCAGCCACACGGGGGGCTTCGCAGGCGGAGCTTTCTTT.

This chain joins TRBV13 and TRBJ1-5; D possibly corresponds to TRBD1 (6 bases). The CDR3 is made up of 13 amino acids. With 6 bases removed from V and 7 bases from J, the gap between germline ends came to 13 bases. In germline, CDR1 is PRHDT, CDR2 FYEKMQ (reference sequence). The CDR3 nucleotides are TGTGCCAGCAGTGATAGGGGGGACCAGCCCCAGCATTTT. Translated: CASSDRGDQPQHF. The full variable domain, in which reference TRBV13 and TRBJ1-5 provide the parts outside the CDR3, is AAGVIQSPRHLIKEKRETATLKCYPIPRHDTVYWYQQGPGQDPQFLISFYEKMQSDKGSIPDRFSAQQFSDYHSELNMSSLELGDSALYFCASSDRGDQPQHFGDGTRLSIL.

On this clone: This specimen includes other DNA sequences encoding the same CDR3. The J gene is TRBJ1-1, the V gene TRBV7-2; D gene unclear. The CDR3 sequence is 13 residues long. CDR1 SGHTA and CDR2 FQGNSA come from the germline V gene. Trimming pared 3 bases from V and 5 bases from J, leaving 10 bases between. The CDR3 here is CASSLQRDTEAFF. The CDR3 DNA follows: TGTGCCAGCAGCTTGCAGCGAGATACTGAAGCTTTCTTT.

V gene TRBV10-3 combines with J gene TRBJ2-3; D unclear. V was pared by 5 bases and J by 1 base, with 10 bases between. The V gene's germline CDR1 is ENHRY and CDR2 SYGVKD. CDR3 length: 14 residues. In nucleotides, the CDR3 is TGTGCCATCAGTTCGACTCCTGGCACAGATACGCAGTATTTT. Encoded protein: CAISSTPGTDTQYF.

The CDR3 sequence: CASIPARGNQPQHF. Written as DNA, the CDR3 is TGTGCCAGCATTCCAGCTCGGGGCAATCAGCCCCAGCATTTT. This chain connects TRBV28 to TRBJ1-5; no reliable D call. Trimming took 7 bases from V and 2 from J, leaving 12 bases between them. CDR1 is MDHEN, CDR2 SYDVKM, per germline. The CDR3 has 14 residues.

The chain combines TRBV14 with TRBJ2-2; 13 bases align to TRBD2. Per germline, CDR1 SGHDN and CDR2 FVKESK. CDR3 length: 17 amino acids. J lost 5 bases, V lost 1 base, and 4 bases had no gene match. The CDR3 nucleotides read TGTGCCAGCAGCCAAGCCCGGACTAGCGGGAGTACCGGGGAGCTGTTTTTT. It codes for CASSQARTSGSTGELFF.

The chain couples TRBV11-3 to TRBJ2-2; TRBD2 aligns across 11 bases. CDR3 size: 15 residues. V lost 5 bases to trimming and J lost 3 bases; unmatched junction nucleotides: 2. CDR1 is SGHNT, CDR2 YENEEA, per germline. The CDR3 DNA is TGTGCCAGCAGCACTAGCGGGAGTCACACCGGGGAGCTGTTTTTT. Translated: CASSTSGSHTGELFF.